These 5 T cell receptor beta chains were sequenced from one sample in a study of T-cell reconstitution after alpha-beta-depleted transplantation in children. The authors prepared the TCRbeta library with unique molecular identifiers. TCRdb called the PCR reads again in MiXCR, with one record for every CDR3 protein. The table records some 340,000 distinct CDR3 sequences, about a tenth of them present only once. The sample in question was PBMCs from the stem cell graft donor, obtained from the stem cell graft. These receptors all stem from a human donor who donated a stem cell graft to a child with acute lymphoblastic leukemia.

The chain joins TRBV4-1 to TRBJ1-4; D gene uncertain. The CDR3 runs 16 residues. V was trimmed by 2 bases and J by 8 bases, leaving 18 bases between them. Germline V gene lookup returns CDR1 MGHRA and CDR2 YSYEKL. The CDR3 is CASSQLRRAEGEKLFF. CDR3 nucleotide sequence: TGCGCCAGCAGCCAACTTCGACGGGCGGAGGGCGAAAAACTGTTTTTT.

This clonotype was detected a few times. The chain uses TRBV7-9 and TRBJ2-7; 7 bases line up with TRBD1. J was trimmed by 3 bases and V by 1 base; bases with no gene match: 9. The CDR3 covers 16 residues. The germline V gene has CDR1 SEHNR and CDR2 FQNEAQ (reference sequence). CDR3 nucleotide sequence: TGTGCCAGCAGCTTAGGTAAAAGGACAGGAATCTACGAGCAGTACTTC. Translating gives CASSLGKRTGIYEQYF.

This clonotype showed up many times. J is TRBJ2-3 and V is TRBV7-8, with a tentative D call TRBD2 (6 bases). V lost 1 base and J 2 bases, leaving 10 bases between the germline ends. Germline V gene data show CDR1 as SGHVS and CDR2 as FQNEAQ. This CDR3 comprises 15 residues. The CDR3 here is CASSLEMGLTDTQYF. CDR3 nucleotide sequence: TGTGCCAGCAGCTTAGAGATGGGACTCACAGATACGCAGTATTTT.

In this sample, this clonotype turned up a few times. The V and J genes are TRBV12-3 or TRBV12-4 and TRBJ1-5; D is unresolved. V shed 3 bases and J shed 0 bases, with 3 bases lying between them. The CDR3 sequence is 13 residues long. The CDR3 coding sequence is TGTGCCAGCAGTTTTCATAGCAATCAGCCCCAGCATTTT. It codes for CASSFHSNQPQHF.

The chain has TRBV12-3 or TRBV12-4 and TRBJ2-7; 9 nucleotides agree with TRBD2. The length of the CDR3 is 15 residues. V lost 4 bases, J lost 2 bases, and 6 bases stayed unmatched. The CDR3 region has the DNA TGTGCCAGCAGTTATGGACTAGCGAGCCCCTACGAGCAGTACTTC. It encodes CASSYGLASPYEQYF.